The next 6 T cell receptor beta chains were all read from a single sample in a study of blood T cells in healthy people across ages. PCR was performed a second time for about 7 to 12 cycles using a sample-barcoded 5' primer and a J-beta primer mix. One entry per CDR3 protein, called by TCRdb with MiXCR from the 5' RACE reads. The sample records 800,000 to 950,000 distinct CDR3 sequences, roughly 50% being singletons. Sequencing used blood. These receptors came from a man in his thirties or forties in good health.

V gene TRBV4-1 combines with J gene TRBJ2-1; 7 bases line up with TRBD2. The J call is doubtful: the DNA matches TRBJ2-7 better. CDR1 is MGHRA, CDR2 YSYEKL, per germline. CDR3 length equals 17 residues. This CDR3 is CASSREREASSYNEQYF. CDR3 coding DNA: TGCGCCAGCAGCCGGGAGCGGGAAGCGAGCTCCTACAATGAGCAGTACTTC.

This clonotype was seen at least ten times. The chain recombines TRBV20-1 with TRBJ2-1; 9 bases match TRBD2. Germline CDR1 and CDR2: DFQATT and SNEGSKA (reference sequence). V trimming: 0 bases; J trimming: 6 bases; junction bases outside the gene matches: 9. The CDR3 has 16 residues. The CDR3 here is CSARDPLHSGGNEQFF. Written as DNA, the CDR3 is TGCAGTGCTAGAGATCCCCTGCATAGCGGGGGCAATGAGCAGTTCTTC.

The genes are TRBV28 and TRBJ2-1, with a possible D match to TRBD1 (5 bases). Trimming cost V 5 bases and J 6 bases, with 11 bases left between them. The CDR3 contains 13 residues. Germline loops: CDR1 MDHEN, CDR2 SYDVKM. The CDR3 region has the DNA TGTGCCAGCAGTGGGGTAGGGGTCAATGAGCAGTTCTTC. Protein: CASSGVGVNEQFF.

The J gene is TRBJ2-4, the V gene TRBV6-1; 9 bases map to TRBD2. The J call is in doubt because the DNA end fits TRBJ2-7 better. Looked up from germline, CDR1 is MNHNS and CDR2 is SASEGT. The CDR3 is 14 residues long. CDR3 in DNA: TGTGCCAGCAGGAGCGGGACTAGCCGCTACGAGCAGTACTTC. Translation: CASRSGTSRYEQYF.

The CDR3 sequence: CATSRDTLAAGPETQYF. The DNA for the CDR3 is TGTGCCACCAGCAGAGATACGCTAGCGGCGGGACCAGAGACCCAGTACTTC. The chain has TRBV15 and TRBJ2-5; the match to TRBD2 covers 7 bases. After removal of 0 bases from V and 4 bases from J, the junction contained 11 bases not matched to a gene. This CDR3 comprises 17 residues. From germline, CDR1 is LNHNV and CDR2 YYDKDF (reference sequence). The variable domain in full, with the rest retrieved from reference TRBV15 and TRBJ2-5, is DAMVIQNPRYQVTQFGKPVTLSCSQTLNHNVMYWYQQKSSQAPKLLFHYYDKDFNNEADTPDNFQSRRPNTSFCFLDIRSPGLGDTAMYLCATSRDTLAAGPETQYFGPGTRLLVL.

This clonotype was seen once. A read error may explain this, as a much larger clone is one base away. V usage is TRBV7-2 and J usage is TRBJ2-7; 13 bases are shared with TRBD2. V trimming: 8 bases; J trimming: 7 bases; junction bases outside the gene matches: 8. The CDR3 runs 14 residues. CDR1 and CDR2 from the germline V gene are SGHTA and FQGNSA. The CDR3 DNA reads TGTGCCAGCCGGACTAGCGGGGGATCGAATGAGCAGTACTTC. It is translated as CASRTSGGSNEQYF.